This TCR beta chain was observed in a study of cytomegalovirus exposure and HLA in healthy donors. The germline gives CDR1 ENHRY, CDR2 SYGVKD. Losses at the gene ends were 2 bases for V and 0 bases for J; bases not matched to a gene: 5. This CDR3 contains 17 residues. Both 60 Vbeta primers and 13 Jbeta primers went into the PCR. TCRdb's copy holds only in-frame clones and misses some; the assay was immunoSEQ multiplex PCR. The sample has fewer than 150,000 clones, roughly 83% seen once. The material sequenced was PBMCs. The genes are TRBV10-3 and TRBJ2-3; 10 bases align to TRBD2. The receptor was isolated from a man between 40 and 49 years old in good health and CMV-seropositive. The CDR3 DNA sequence: TGTGCCATCAGTGAGCCATTAGCGGGGGGTAGCACAGATACGCAGTATTTT. Its translation: CAISEPLAGGSTDTQYF.